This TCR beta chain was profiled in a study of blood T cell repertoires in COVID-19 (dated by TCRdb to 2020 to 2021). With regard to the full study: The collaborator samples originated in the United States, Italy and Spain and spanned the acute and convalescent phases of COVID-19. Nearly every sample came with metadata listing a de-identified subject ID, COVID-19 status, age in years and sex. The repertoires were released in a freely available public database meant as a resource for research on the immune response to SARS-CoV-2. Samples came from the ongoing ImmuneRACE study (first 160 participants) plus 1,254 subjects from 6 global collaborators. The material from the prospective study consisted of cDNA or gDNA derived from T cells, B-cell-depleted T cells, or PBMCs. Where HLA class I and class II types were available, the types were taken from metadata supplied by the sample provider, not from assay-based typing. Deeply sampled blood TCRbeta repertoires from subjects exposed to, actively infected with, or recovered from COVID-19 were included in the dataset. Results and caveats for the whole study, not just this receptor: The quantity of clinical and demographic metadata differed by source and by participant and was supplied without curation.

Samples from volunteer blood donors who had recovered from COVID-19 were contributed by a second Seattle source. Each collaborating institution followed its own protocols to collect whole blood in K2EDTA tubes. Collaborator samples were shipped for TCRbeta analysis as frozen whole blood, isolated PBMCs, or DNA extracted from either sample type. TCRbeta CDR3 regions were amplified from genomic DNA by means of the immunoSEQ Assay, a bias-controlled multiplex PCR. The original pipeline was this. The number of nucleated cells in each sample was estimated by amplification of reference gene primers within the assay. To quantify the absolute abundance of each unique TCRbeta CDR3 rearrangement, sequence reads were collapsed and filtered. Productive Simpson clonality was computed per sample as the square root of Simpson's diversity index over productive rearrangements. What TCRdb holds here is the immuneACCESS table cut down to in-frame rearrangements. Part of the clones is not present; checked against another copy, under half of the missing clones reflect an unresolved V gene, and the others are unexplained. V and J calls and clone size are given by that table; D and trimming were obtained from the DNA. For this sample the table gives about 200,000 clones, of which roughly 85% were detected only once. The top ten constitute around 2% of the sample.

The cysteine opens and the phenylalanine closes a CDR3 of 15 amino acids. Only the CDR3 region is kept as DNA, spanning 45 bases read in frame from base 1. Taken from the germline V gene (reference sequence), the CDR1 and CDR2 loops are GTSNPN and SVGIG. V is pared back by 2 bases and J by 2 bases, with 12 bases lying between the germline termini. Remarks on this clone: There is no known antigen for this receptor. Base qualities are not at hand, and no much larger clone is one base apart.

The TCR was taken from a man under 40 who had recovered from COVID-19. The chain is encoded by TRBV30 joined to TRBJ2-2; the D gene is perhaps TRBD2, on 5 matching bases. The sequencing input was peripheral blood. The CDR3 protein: CAWSPGSSNTGELFF. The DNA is TGTGCCTGGAGTCCGGGATCTTCTAACACCGGGGAGCTGTTTTTT.